The 11 T cell receptor beta chains below come from one sample, sequenced in a study of blood T cell repertoires in COVID-19. Here immunoSEQ multiplex PCR was the method, and the copy in TCRdb shows in-frame clones only, minus some. The sample consists of about 110,000 clones, about 80% of them appearing once. Sequencing was performed on peripheral blood. Every receptor here comes from a woman in her 70s with acute or convalescent COVID-19.

The chain couples TRBV7-6 to TRBJ2-1; 8 bases align to TRBD2. J gave up 9 bases and V 1 base, and 8 bases lay outside the gene matches. The CDR3 has 15 residues. Germline CDR1 reads SGHVS; CDR2 reads FNYEAQ. CDR3 loop: CASSLGSGGAGEQFF. The CDR3 DNA is TGTGCCAGCAGCTTAGGTTCCGGGGGGGCGGGTGAGCAGTTCTTC.

As concerns this clone: The same CDR3 also results from other DNA sequences found in this sample. The chain recombines TRBV5-1 with TRBJ1-1; 8 bases agree with TRBD1. The junction had 3 bases not matched to a gene; V was cut back by 2 bases and J by 3 bases. The germline gives CDR1 SGHRS, CDR2 YFSETQ. The CDR3 consists of 14 residues. The CDR3 here is CASSLQGDHTEAFF. The CDR3 nucleotides read TGCGCCAGCAGCTTACAGGGGGACCACACTGAAGCTTTCTTT.

The J gene is TRBJ1-5, the V gene TRBV5-8, with D uncertain. The CDR3 totals 17 residues. Per germline, CDR1 SGHTS and CDR2 YDEGEE. V dropped 4 bases and J dropped 0 bases, with 17 bases sitting between them. The CDR3 loop reads CASSPRGRPLSNQPQHF. CDR3 DNA: TGTGCCAGCAGCCCCCGAGGGCGCCCTCTTAGCAATCAGCCCCAGCATTTT.

The V call is TRBV28, the J call TRBJ2-1, with 8 nucleotides matching TRBD1. V was pared by 4 bases and J by 3 bases, with 5 bases of the junction left unmatched. Germline V gene lookup returns CDR1 MDHEN and CDR2 SYDVKM. CDR3 length: 15 amino acids. The DNA of the CDR3 is TGTGCCAGCAGTTCCCCAGGGGGCGACTACAATGAGCAGTTCTTC. This gives the protein CASSSPGGDYNEQFF. The full variable domain, rest sourced from reference TRBV28 and TRBJ2-1, is DVKVTQSSRYLVKRTGEKVFLECVQDMDHENMFWYRQDPGLGLRLIYFSYDVKMKEKGDIPEGYSVSREKKERFSLILESASTNQTSMYLCASSSPGGDYNEQFFGPGTRLTVL.

This chain uses TRBV11-1 with TRBJ2-2; unclear D gene. The CDR3 loop spans 13 amino acids. CDR1 is SGHAT, CDR2 FQDESV, per germline (reference sequence). Trimming took off 5 bases at V and 3 bases at J, with 7 bases between the two ends. The DNA for the CDR3 is TGTGCCAGCAGCGGAGAGTACACCGGGGAGCTGTTTTTT. This codes for CASSGEYTGELFF.

This clone was detected a few times. V gene TRBV4-3 combines with J gene TRBJ1-3, with 7 bases lining up with TRBD1. This CDR3 has 15 amino acids. CDR1 and CDR2 from the germline V gene are LGHNA and YSLEER. The J segment lost 0 bases and the V segment lost 4 bases, leaving 3 bases of the junction unmatched. The CDR3 region is CASSRDSASGNTIYF. Written as DNA, the CDR3 is TGCGCCAGCAGCCGGGACAGTGCCTCTGGAAACACCATATATTTT.

This clone was observed a handful of times. The CDR3 loop is CASSEGQITNEKLFF. DNA of the CDR3: TGTGCCAGCAGTGAAGGACAGATAACTAATGAAAAACTGTTTTTT. The genes are TRBV2 and TRBJ1-4; D might be TRBD1 (5 bases). With 1 base removed from V and 1 base from J, the gap between germline ends came to 7 bases. This CDR3 is 15 amino acids long. The V gene's germline CDR1 is SNHLY and CDR2 FYNNEI.

This clone has at least ten counts. This chain uses TRBV6-1 with TRBJ1-6; 11 positions agree with TRBD1. The CDR3 loop spans 14 amino acids. Trimming removed 1 base from V and 10 bases from J; junction bases left unmatched: 0. Germline V lookup: CDR1 MNHNS, CDR2 SASEGT. DNA of the CDR3: TGTGCCAGCAGTGAAGGGACAGGGGGCTCACCCCTCCACTTT. Encoded protein: CASSEGTGGSPLHF.

The chain couples TRBV14 to TRBJ2-3; D is unclear. The CDR3 totals 16 residues. Germline loops: CDR1 SGHDN, CDR2 FVKESK. Trimming took off 0 bases at V and 0 bases at J, with 10 bases between the two ends. The CDR3 DNA follows: TGTGCCAGCAGCCAAGATGAAGCCGAGAGCACAGATACGCAGTATTTT. Its translation is CASSQDEAESTDTQYF.

The rearrangement links TRBV7-3 to TRBJ1-1; no definite D call. V was clipped by 4 bases and J by 2 bases, with 8 bases between them. Germline V gene lookup returns CDR1 SGHTA and CDR2 FQGTGA. The CDR3 spans 13 residues. The CDR3 sequence is CASSSTVNTEAFF. For the CDR3, the DNA is TGTGCCAGCAGCTCCACAGTAAACACTGAAGCTTTCTTT.

The chain joins TRBV6-5 to TRBJ1-2; 9 nucleotides agree with TRBD1. Germline lookup yields CDR1 MNHEY and CDR2 SVGAGI. CDR3 length: 14 amino acids. The junction had 11 bases not matched to a gene; V was cut back by 8 bases and J by 7 bases. CDR3 coding DNA: TGTGCCAGCGGGACAGGGTACGAGGGGAGTGGCTACACCTTC. Protein: CASGTGYEGSGYTF.